This paragraph reports one T cell receptor beta chain. The CDR3 runs to 16 residues. V dropped 2 bases and J dropped 3; count of bases not matched to a gene: 4. CDR1 is KGHDR and CDR2 is SFDVKD in the germline V gene. These data come from a study of blood T cell repertoires in COVID-19. Assay: immunoSEQ multiplex PCR; the TCRdb copy retains only in-frame clones and omits some. The sample lists hundreds of thousands of clones; 85% to 90% were seen once. The chain joins TRBV24-1 to TRBJ2-2, with TRBD2 identical over 8 bases. The sequence derives from a woman younger than 30 with acute or convalescent COVID-19. What was sequenced was peripheral blood. CDR3 DNA: TGTGCCACCAGTGATTCGTGGCGGGGGGACACCGGGGAGCTGTTTTTT. Protein: CATSDSWRGDTGELFF.